The 21 T cell receptor beta chains below all came from one sample that was sequenced in a study of blood T cell repertoires in COVID-19. Profiling relied on immunoSEQ multiplex PCR, and the TCRdb table lists in-frame clones only, not all of them. The sample carries over 120,000 clones, over 80% recorded once. Material for sequencing was peripheral blood. These receptors all stem from a woman between 50 and 59 years old with acute or convalescent COVID-19.

J is TRBJ2-3 and V is TRBV10-1; tentative D call: TRBD2 (5 bases). CDR1 WNHNN and CDR2 SYGVQD come from the germline V gene (reference sequence). The CDR3 is made up of 17 amino acids. Trimming left V 0 bases short and J 2 bases short, with 15 bases between. The CDR3 region has the DNA TGCGCCAGCAGTGAGTCAGTTAGCGCCATATCCACAGATACGCAGTATTTT. Translated: CASSESVSAISTDTQYF.

The chain links TRBV10-1 to TRBJ1-5; a weak D match, TRBD1 (5 bases). Germline CDR1 and CDR2: WNHNN and SYGVQD (reference sequence). V was clipped by 6 bases and J by 3 bases, with 12 bases between them. This CDR3 has 14 amino acids. As DNA, the CDR3 is TGCGCCAGCAGCTTAACAGGACCCAATCAGCCCCAGCATTTT. As protein: CASSLTGPNQPQHF.

The chain couples TRBV5-1 to TRBJ2-2; possible D gene TRBD1, 5 bases. The CDR3 is 15 residues long. Germline CDR1 and CDR2: SGHRS and YFSETQ. Trimming took off 0 bases at V and 2 bases at J, with 8 bases between the two ends. The DNA of the CDR3 is TGCGCCAGCAGCTTGGTCCAGGGCAACACCGGGGAGCTGTTTTTT. Its protein product is CASSLVQGNTGELFF.

The J gene is TRBJ2-1, the V gene TRBV11-3; D unclear. The V gene lost 0 bases and the J gene lost 6 bases, with 6 bases spanning the gap. The germline V gene encodes CDR1 SGHNT and CDR2 YENEEA. This CDR3 comprises 13 residues. The CDR3 reads CASSLEARNEQFF. The CDR3 DNA sequence: TGTGCCAGCAGCTTAGAAGCCCGCAATGAGCAGTTCTTC.

A remark on this clone: Other DNA sequences in this sample translate to the same CDR3. The J gene is TRBJ1-1, the V gene TRBV6-6; 8 nucleotides line up with TRBD1. The V and J ends lost 6 bases and 5 bases, in that order; junction bases with no gene match: 5. There are 13 residues in the CDR3. Per germline, CDR1 MNHNY and CDR2 SVGAGI (reference sequence). This chain's CDR3 is CASSDRGYTEAFF. CDR3 DNA sequence: TGTGCCAGCAGCGACAGGGGATATACTGAAGCTTTCTTT.

This clone was seen only a few times. The chain links TRBV15 to TRBJ1-2; tentative D call: TRBD1 (5 bases). The germline V and J ends were trimmed by 1 base and 4 bases, with 10 bases remaining between them. CDR1 and CDR2 (germline): LNHNV, YYDKDF (reference sequence). CDR3 size: 14 residues. CDR3 sequence reads: CATSRGGDGYGYTF. CDR3 bases: TGTGCCACCAGCAGAGGGGGCGATGGCTATGGCTACACCTTC.

V usage is TRBV24-1 and J usage is TRBJ2-1, with D maybe TRBD1 (6 bases). Germline values: CDR1 KGHDR, CDR2 SFDVKD. CDR3 length: 15 residues. V lost 1 base and J 6 bases, leaving 12 bases between the germline ends. CDR3 DNA: TGTGCCACCAGTGATTTCGGGACAACTACCAATGAGCAGTTCTTC. This translates into CATSDFGTTTNEQFF.

This clone was counted a few times. The chain combines TRBV7-3 with TRBJ2-1; D is possibly TRBD1 (6 bases). Between the trimmed V and J ends, which lost 2 bases and 10 bases, there was a span of 12 bases. Per the germline V gene, CDR1 is SGHTA and CDR2 is FQGTGA. The CDR3 runs 13 residues. CDR3 loop: CASSLDWQGEQFF. CDR3 sequence (DNA): TGTGCCAGCAGCTTAGACTGGCAGGGGGAGCAGTTCTTC. Filled out from reference TRBV7-3 and TRBJ2-1, the complete variable domain reads GAGVSQTPSNKVTEKGKYVELRCDPISGHTALYWYRQSLGQGPEFLIYFQGTGAADDSGLPNDRFFAVRPEGSVSTLKIQRTERGDSAVYLCASSLDWQGEQFFGPGTRLTVL.

The rearrangement joins TRBV9 to TRBJ2-3; TRBD2 is a possible D gene (7 bases). The CDR3 covers 15 residues. From germline, CDR1 is SGDLS and CDR2 YYNGEE. Trimming left V 5 bases short and J 2 bases short, with 15 bases between. In nucleotides, the CDR3 is TGTGCCAGCAGTGGCCTAGGGGGGGCCACAGATACGCAGTATTTT. This gives the protein CASSGLGGATDTQYF.

The rearrangement links TRBV9 to TRBJ2-2, with D tentatively TRBD2 (6 bases). The CDR3 contains 16 residues. V was clipped by 0 bases and J by 5 bases, with 14 bases between them. Germline CDR1 reads SGDLS; CDR2 reads YYNGEE. CDR3 coding DNA: TGTGCCAGCAGCGTAGGGGACCGCGCGGGGACCGGGGAGCTGTTTTTT. Translating it yields CASSVGDRAGTGELFF. Combining the CDR3 with reference TRBV9 and TRBJ2-2 gives the whole variable domain DSGVTQTPKHLITATGQRVTLRCSPRSGDLSVYWYQQSLDQGLQFLIQYYNGEERAKGNILERFSAQQFPDLHSELNLSSLELGDSALYFCASSVGDRAGTGELFFGEGSRLTVL.

The gene calls are TRBV18 and TRBJ2-1; 9 nucleotides agree with TRBD2. The CDR3 consists of 15 residues. Germline CDR1 KGHSH, CDR2 LQKENI. With V trimmed by 1 base and J by 9 bases, 7 bases remained unmatched. The DNA of the CDR3 is TGTGCCAGCTCACCACTTGCGGGGGGGCCAGGTGAGCAGTTCTTC. Translated, it gives CASSPLAGGPGEQFF.

The chain joins TRBV7-9 to TRBJ1-5, with TRBD1 matching over 8 bases. Germline trimming cut 5 bases from V and 4 bases from J; bases unmatched to any gene: 10. This CDR3 is 16 amino acids long. Looked up from germline, CDR1 is SEHNR and CDR2 is FQNEAQ (reference sequence). CDR3 bases: TGTGCCAGCAGCCAACAGAGACAGGGGTTAAATCAGCCCCAGCATTTT. Translating it yields CASSQQRQGLNQPQHF.

This rearrangement joins TRBV24-1 to TRBJ2-1; D might be TRBD2 (6 bases). The germline gives CDR1 KGHDR, CDR2 SFDVKD. The V gene lost 7 bases and the J gene lost 8 bases, with 23 bases spanning the gap. CDR3 length: 16 residues. The CDR3 DNA reads as TGTGCCACCAGCATTCCGGGAGAAGGGTTAGTCGATGAGCAGTTCTTC. Protein: CATSIPGEGLVDEQFF.

The chain uses TRBV18 and TRBJ1-2; TRBD1 matches 7 bases. V was clipped by 5 bases and J by 4 bases; unmatched bases: 10. The CDR3 is 15 amino acids. Germline-derived CDR1 and CDR2 are KGHSH and LQKENI. CDR3 sequence: CASSAGTVDSYGYTF. In nucleotides, the CDR3 is TGTGCCAGCTCAGCCGGGACAGTCGACTCCTATGGCTACACCTTC.

V usage is TRBV30 and J usage is TRBJ2-1; the match to TRBD1 covers 9 bases. CDR3 length equals 14 residues. Trimming removed 0 bases from V and 8 bases from J; junction bases left unmatched: 5. CDR1 is GTSNPN and CDR2 is SVGIG in the germline V gene (reference sequence). For the CDR3, the DNA is TGTGCCTGGAGTGTGGGGACAGGGAGCTATGAGCAGTTCTTC. Its translation: CAWSVGTGSYEQFF.

This clone was seen more than once but under ten times. The chain employs TRBV10-3 and TRBJ1-4; D gene unclear. Trimming pared 4 bases from V and 5 bases from J, leaving 8 bases between. CDR1 and CDR2 (germline): ENHRY, SYGVKD. The CDR3 spans 13 residues. The CDR3 sequence is CAISGDGNEKLFF. The CDR3 DNA reads as TGTGCCATCAGTGGAGACGGGAATGAAAAACTGTTTTTT.

The chain's CDR3 is CASSLLWGGDYEQYF. In DNA form, the CDR3 reads TGTGCCAGCAGCCTACTGTGGGGGGGGGACTACGAGCAGTACTTC. The V and J genes are TRBV5-4 and TRBJ2-7; 7 bases are shared with TRBD2. Germline values: CDR1 SGHNT, CDR2 YYREEE (reference sequence). The CDR3 totals 15 residues. J lost 3 bases, V lost 4 bases, and 10 bases had no gene match.

The genes are TRBV5-1 and TRBJ1-1; no reliable D call. The ends were cut back, 0 bases at V and 4 bases at J, with 7 bases in the middle. CDR3 length equals 13 residues. In germline, CDR1 is SGHRS, CDR2 YFSETQ. CDR3 protein: CASSLGWSTEAFF. The CDR3 DNA reads as TGCGCCAGCAGCTTGGGATGGAGCACTGAAGCTTTCTTT. Together with reference TRBV5-1 and TRBJ1-1, the CDR3 gives the full variable domain: KAGVTQTPRYLIKTRGQQVTLSCSPISGHRSVSWYQQTPGQGLQFLFEYFSETQRNKGNFPGRFSGRQFSNSRSEMNVSTLELGDSALYLCASSLGWSTEAFFGQGTRLTVV.

The V gene is TRBV6-1, the J gene TRBJ2-3, with D perhaps TRBD1 (5 bases). This CDR3 spans 12 amino acids. Germline V gives CDR1 MNHNS, CDR2 SASEGT. Trimming pared 2 bases from V and 8 bases from J, leaving 8 bases between. CDR3 residues: CASSESQGTQYF. CDR3 DNA: TGTGCCAGCAGTGAAAGTCAGGGTACGCAGTATTTT.

The CDR3 loop is CAIRGQGNTGELFF. The DNA for the CDR3 is TGTGCCATCAGGGGACAGGGGAACACCGGGGAGCTGTTTTTT. This chain connects TRBV10-3 to TRBJ2-2; 9 bases agree with TRBD1. J gave up 1 base and V 6 bases, and 0 bases lay outside the gene matches. This CDR3 is 14 amino acids long. CDR1 and CDR2 from the germline V gene are ENHRY and SYGVKD.

The gene calls are TRBV18 and TRBJ1-1; D is ambiguous. CDR1 and CDR2 (germline): KGHSH, LQKENI. Trimming stripped 3 bases from V and 4 bases from J, with 9 bases between. CDR3 size: 13 residues. CDR3 DNA: TGTGCCAGCTCACCTCAAGGAGGCACTGAAGCTTTCTTT. This sequence encodes CASSPQGGTEAFF. The full variable domain, completed using reference TRBV18 and TRBJ1-1, is NAGVMQNPRHLVRRRGQEARLRCSPMKGHSHVYWYRQLPEEGLKFMVYLQKENIIDESGMPKERFSAEFPKEGPSILRIQQVVRGDSAAYFCASSPQGGTEAFFGQGTRLTVV.